One sample yielded the 25 T cell receptor beta chains listed below, sequenced in a study of tumor-infiltrating lymphocytes in primary liver carcinoma. RNA was extracted from whole blood without cell sorting, alongside germline DNA. Total RNA amounting to 500 ng was the source from which TCR beta cDNA was made with a constant-region primer. Three nested multiplex PCR rounds, a slightly modified ARM-PCR method, built the TCR beta libraries. A C-beta reverse primer was combined with TRBV1-TRBV30 forward primers in the first two PCR rounds, and each round had 9 to 10 cycles. MiXCR was run by TCRdb on the multiplex PCR reads, yielding one entry per CDR3 protein. The sample includes about 330,000 distinct CDR3 sequences, approximately 64% of them seen just once. Sample: peripheral blood. The receptors were sampled from a man in his forties with primary liver carcinoma and hepatitis B virus infection.

This clonotype was picked up a small number of times. V is TRBV7-3 and J is TRBJ2-1; D is undetermined. Trimming shortened V by 5 bases and J by 1 base, and 12 bases separated the two germline ends. Germline V gene lookup returns CDR1 SGHTA and CDR2 FQGTGA. The CDR3 runs to 15 residues. The CDR3 DNA sequence: TGTGCCAGCAGCCCAGCAGCTTCATCCTACAATGAGCAGTTCTTC. Amino acid sequence: CASSPAASSYNEQFF.

As concerns this clonotype: A read error is possible here, since a much larger clone lies one base away. The chain employs TRBV4-2 and TRBJ2-3, with D perhaps TRBD2 (5 bases). This CDR3 has 16 amino acids. The germline V and J ends were trimmed by 2 bases and 6 bases, with 18 bases remaining between them. Germline V gene lookup returns CDR1 LGHNA and CDR2 YNFKEQ. CDR3 nucleotides: TGTGCCAGCAGCCAACGGGGAATAGGCGAAGGGGATACGCAGTATTTT. Residues: CASSQRGIGEGDTQYF.

With respect to this clonotype: A single base separates this from a much larger clone, so it may be a read error. For the CDR3, the DNA is TGCGCCAGCAGCCGGAGGGAAGGGGGAGACTCACCCCTCCACTTT. The encoded protein is CASSRREGGDSPLHF. The gene calls are TRBV4-1 and TRBJ1-6; D might be TRBD1 (6 bases). V shed 4 bases and J shed 10 bases, with 17 bases lying between them. CDR1 is MGHRA and CDR2 is YSYEKL in the germline V gene. The CDR3 is 15 amino acids.

About this clonotype: A read error may produce the germline difference seen at one junction end. The rearrangement joins TRBV29-1 to TRBJ2-7, with D unresolved. There are 15 residues in the CDR3. Germline assignment: CDR1 SQVTM and CDR2 ANQGSEA. The CDR3 DNA sequence: TGCTGCGTTTCCTTACGGCAGGTCGCCCACTACGAGCAGTACTTC. Translation gives CCVSLRQVAHYEQYF.

Worth noting for this clonotype: At one boundary the junction diverges from the germline segment, which might be a read error. The gene calls are TRBV11-2 and TRBJ2-3; D is perhaps TRBD2 (6 bases). The CDR3 runs to 15 residues. Germline V lookup: CDR1 SGHAT, CDR2 FQNNGV. This CDR3 is CASSPLRGITDTRYF. The CDR3 DNA reads TGTGCCAGCAGCCCCCTGCGCGGGATAACAGATACGCGGTATTTT.

This clonotype was observed a handful of times. Sequence at one end of the junction differs from germline and may be a read error. This chain links TRBV11-1 with TRBJ2-2; TRBD2 aligns across 7 bases. The germline gives CDR1 SGHAT, CDR2 FQDESV (reference sequence). The CDR3 is 14 residues long. In nucleotides, the CDR3 is TGTGCCGGCAGCTTACGGCTAGCGGCCGGGGAGCTGTTTTTT. This gives the protein CAGSLRLAAGELFF.

Many counts were recorded for this clonotype. The chain uses TRBV12-3 or TRBV12-4 and TRBJ2-7, with 8 nucleotides matching TRBD1. This CDR3 comprises 15 residues. V shed 4 bases, J shed 4 bases, and the junction held 9 bases outside the gene matches. CDR3 residues: CASSWGQGAWYEQYF. In DNA form, the CDR3 reads TGTGCCAGCAGTTGGGGCCAGGGGGCATGGTACGAGCAGTACTTC.

Comment on this clonotype: A single base separates this from a much larger clone, so it may be a read error. V and J are TRBV6-2 or TRBV6-3 and TRBJ1-5; D not resolved. CDR3 length equals 13 residues. CDR1 MNHEY and CDR2 SVGEGT come from the germline V gene. Trimming left V 6 bases short and J 1 base short, with 7 bases between. The CDR3: CASRRISNQPQHF. The CDR3 DNA sequence: TGTGCCAGCAGGAGGATAAGCAATCAGCCCCAGCATTTT.

V usage is TRBV6-2 or TRBV6-3 and J usage is TRBJ1-3, with 8 bases identical to TRBD1. The CDR3 totals 20 residues. The germline CDR1 and CDR2 sequences are MNHEY and SVGEGT. Losses at the gene ends were 8 bases for V and 0 bases for J; bases not matched to a gene: 21. This CDR3 reads CASGNTTGAQNGGSGNTIYF. CDR3 nucleotides: TGTGCCAGCGGAAACACGACAGGGGCGCAAAACGGGGGCTCTGGAAACACCATATATTTT.

This clonotype was recorded many times. V and J are TRBV4-2 and TRBJ2-7; 8 nucleotides line up with TRBD2. This CDR3 has 15 amino acids. The junction had 11 bases not matched to a gene; V was cut back by 1 base and J by 9 bases. CDR1 LGHNA and CDR2 YNFKEQ come from the germline V gene. The CDR3 nucleotides read TGTGCCAGCAGCCAAGGTCCAGCGGGAGAGGGAGGGCAGTACTTC. Protein sequence: CASSQGPAGEGGQYF.

This clonotype has more than one count but fewer than ten. The V and J genes are TRBV6-5 and TRBJ2-3; a weak D match, TRBD1 (5 bases). Trimming stripped 2 bases from V and 2 bases from J, with 11 bases between. Germline V gene sequence: CDR1 MNHEY, CDR2 SVGAGI. CDR3 length equals 15 residues. As DNA, the CDR3 is TGTGCCAGCAGTTACCTAGGACAACTCACAGATACGCAGTATTTT. Translated, it gives CASSYLGQLTDTQYF.

This clonotype was observed many times. This rearrangement joins TRBV6-5 to TRBJ1-2; a possible D gene is TRBD1 (5 bases). Germline CDR1 is MNHEY and CDR2 is SVGAGI. Trimming took off 2 bases at V and 8 bases at J, with 12 bases between the two ends. The length of the CDR3 is 13 residues. CDR3 coding DNA: TGTGCCAGCAGTTACAGGCAGGGTGACGGCTACACCTTC. The encoded protein is CASSYRQGDGYTF.

There are a few counts of this clonotype. The genes are TRBV6-1 and TRBJ2-2; D possibly corresponds to TRBD2 (5 bases). This CDR3 region has 15 residues. Trimming took 5 bases from V and 5 from J, leaving 15 bases between them. Germline V gene sequence: CDR1 MNHNS, CDR2 SASEGT. The CDR3 sequence is CASSPGSSPTGELFF. The CDR3 DNA reads as TGTGCCAGCAGTCCGGGATCTAGTCCTACCGGGGAGCTGTTTTTT.

As regards this clonotype: The junction departs from the called germline gene at one end, perhaps through a read error. This sequence joins TRBV11-2 and TRBJ2-7; D is ambiguous. This CDR3 has 13 amino acids. CDR1 and CDR2 (germline): SGHAT, FQNNGV. The CDR3 loop reads CTSSLMIRYEQYF. The CDR3 DNA reads TGTACCAGCAGCTTAATGATTCGTTACGAGCAATACTTC.

As to this clonotype: The junction does not match germline at one end; this may be a read error. V and J are TRBV11-1 and TRBJ1-1; 9 bases fit TRBD1. The germline V gene encodes CDR1 SGHAT and CDR2 FQDESV (reference sequence). The CDR3 has 17 amino acids. CDR3 DNA sequence: TGTGCCAACAGCCTAACAGGGGGCCGGTTGGGAGAAACTGAGGCTTTCTTT. Protein product: CANSLTGGRLGETEAFF.

This chain connects TRBV5-1 to TRBJ2-1; 13 bases map to TRBD2. Germline V lookup: CDR1 SGHRS, CDR2 YFSETQ. V lost 4 bases and J lost 6; bases outside the gene matches: 4. This CDR3 is 15 amino acids long. The CDR3 spells CASSIRTSGSNEQFF. Here the CDR3 DNA reads TGCGCCAGCAGCATTAGGACTAGCGGGAGCAATGAGCAGTTCTTC.

V and J are TRBV30 and TRBJ1-5, with D possibly being TRBD1 (5 bases). V was pared by 2 bases and J by 1 base, with 6 bases between. Per the germline V gene, CDR1 is GTSNPN and CDR2 is SVGIG (reference sequence). The CDR3 loop spans 13 amino acids. The CDR3 protein is CAWSWGSNQPQHF. CDR3 nucleotide sequence: TGTGCCTGGAGTTGGGGGAGCAATCAGCCCCAGCATTTT.

Points on this clonotype: This may be a read error, as it is one base from a much larger clone. The gene calls are TRBV4-3 and TRBJ2-1, with D perhaps matching TRBD1 (5 bases). The CDR3 length is 15 residues. Germline lookup yields CDR1 LGHNA and CDR2 YSLEER. CDR3 region: CASSQARQGRNKQFF. The DNA for the CDR3 is TGCGCCAGCAGCCAAGCTCGGCAGGGCCGCAATAAGCAGTTCTTC.

The CDR3 sequence is CASTPDGGYNEQFF. In nucleotides, the CDR3 is TGTGCCAGCACCCCCGATGGCGGCTACAATGAGCAGTTCTTC. The rearrangement uses TRBV11-2 and TRBJ2-1; no firm D call. Germline assignment: CDR1 SGHAT and CDR2 FQNNGV. This CDR3 contains 14 residues. Trimming shortened V by 7 bases and J by 3 bases, and 13 bases separated the two germline ends.

The chain employs TRBV29-1 and TRBJ2-3; 9 bases map to TRBD2. The CDR3 covers 17 residues. Germline CDR1 reads SQVTM; CDR2 reads ANQGSEA. Trimming cost V 5 bases and J 5 bases; bases outside gene matches: 17. The CDR3 coding sequence is TGCAGCGTTCGGGTTTCTAGCGGGATTACCTGCATAGATACGCAGTATTTT. Translated, it gives CSVRVSSGITCIDTQYF.

V usage is TRBV11-1 and J usage is TRBJ1-5; no clear D gene. From germline, CDR1 is SGHAT and CDR2 FQDESV (reference sequence). The V and J ends lost 8 bases and 5 bases respectively, with 13 bases between them. The CDR3 sequence is 13 residues long. CDR3 nucleotides: TGTGCCAGCTTAAGGTGGGAGCATCAGCCCCAGCATTTT. The encoded protein is CASLRWEHQPQHF.

This clonotype was seen repeatedly, ten times or more. The genes are TRBV10-3 and TRBJ1-1, with 7 bases matching TRBD1. The CDR3 is 17 amino acids. CDR1 ENHRY and CDR2 SYGVKD come from the germline V gene. Germline trimming cut 6 bases from V and 0 bases from J; bases unmatched to any gene: 13. The CDR3 spells CAIRGERDRRMNTEAFF. The CDR3 DNA follows: TGTGCCATCAGAGGAGAACGGGACAGAAGAATGAACACTGAAGCTTTCTTT.

V is TRBV13 and J is TRBJ2-1; D unclear. This CDR3 comprises 12 residues. With 3 bases removed from V and 10 bases from J, the gap between germline ends came to 10 bases. Germline CDR1 PRHDT, CDR2 FYEKMQ (reference sequence). The CDR3 protein is CASSLARREQFF. The CDR3 region has the DNA TGTGCCAGCAGCTTGGCCCGCAGGGAGCAGTTCTTC.

About this clonotype: Because it lacks the conserved phenylalanine or tryptophan at the end, this CDR3 is likely a read error. V is TRBV11-2 and J is TRBJ2-7; D is perhaps TRBD1 (6 bases). The V gene's germline CDR1 is SGHAT and CDR2 FQNNGV. The CDR3 sequence is 15 residues long. The CDR3 DNA reads TGTGTCAGCAGCTTCTCCGACAGGTCGCTCTACGAGCAGTACTTG. As protein: CVSSFSDRSLYEQYL.

Details on this clonotype: This may be a read error: a much more frequent sequence differs by one nucleotide. The genes are TRBV29-1 and TRBJ1-2; D might be TRBD1 (6 bases). The CDR3 loop spans 13 amino acids. CDR1 SQVTM and CDR2 ANQGSEA come from the germline V gene. CDR3 region: CSIDEGGGYGYTF. Written as DNA, the CDR3 is TGCAGCATTGATGAGGGGGGAGGCTATGGCTACACCTTC.